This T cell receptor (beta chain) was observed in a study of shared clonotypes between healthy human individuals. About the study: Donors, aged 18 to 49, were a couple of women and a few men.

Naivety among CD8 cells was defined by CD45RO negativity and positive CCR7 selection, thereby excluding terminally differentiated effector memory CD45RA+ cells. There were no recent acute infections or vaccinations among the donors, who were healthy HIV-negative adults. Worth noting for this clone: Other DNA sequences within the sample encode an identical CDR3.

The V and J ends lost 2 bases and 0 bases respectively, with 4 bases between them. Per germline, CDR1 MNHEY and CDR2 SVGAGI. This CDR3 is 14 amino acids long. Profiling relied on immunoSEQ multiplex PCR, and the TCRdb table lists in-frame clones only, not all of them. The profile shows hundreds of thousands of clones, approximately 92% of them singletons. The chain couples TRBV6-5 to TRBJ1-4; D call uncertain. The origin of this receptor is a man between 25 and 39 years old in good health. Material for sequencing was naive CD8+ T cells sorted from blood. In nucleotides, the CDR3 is TGTGCCAGCAGTTACAGTGCAACTAATGAAAAACTGTTTTTT. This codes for CASSYSATNEKLFF.